The present T cell receptor (beta chain) was sequenced within a study of monozygotic twins with inflammatory bowel disease. Study results and limitations: A reduction in TCRbeta diversity (inverse Simpson) was seen in IBD patients relative to healthy co-twins.

About this clonotype itself: The antigen remains undetermined.

For every TCR library, around 3.5 ug of total RNA was used. The UMIs carried a 6-nucleotide sample barcode, and they were added by template switching. For each CDR3 protein, TCRdb gives one entry from its re-call of the 5' RACE reads, without DNA. Its table records some 150,000 distinct CDR3 sequences. Sequencing input: blood. This sequence was found in a human donor with ulcerative colitis or Crohn's disease, or a healthy co-twin of an affected twin (not recorded which).

CDR3 protein: CASSWGGGQDTQYF. The V call is TRBV4-2, the J call TRBJ2-3; TCRdb's D call of TRBD1 is untestable without DNA. The CDR3 has 14 residues. Germline V gene data show CDR1 as LGHNA and CDR2 as YNFKEQ.